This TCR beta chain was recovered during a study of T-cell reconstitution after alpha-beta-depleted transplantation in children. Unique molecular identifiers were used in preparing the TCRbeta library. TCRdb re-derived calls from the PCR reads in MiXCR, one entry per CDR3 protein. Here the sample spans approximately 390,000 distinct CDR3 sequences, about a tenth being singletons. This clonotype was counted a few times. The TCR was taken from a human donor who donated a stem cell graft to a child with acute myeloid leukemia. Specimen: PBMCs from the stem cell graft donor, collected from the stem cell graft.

The CDR3 loop reads CASSFRRTSGTRYLYEQYF. CDR3 DNA sequence: TGCGCCAGCAGCTTTCGTCGGACTAGCGGGACGCGATATCTCTACGAGCAGTACTTC. The genes are TRBV5-1 and TRBJ2-7; 12 bases fit TRBD2. Trimming removed 2 bases from V and 3 bases from J; junction bases left unmatched: 15. The CDR3 is 19 residues long. Germline CDR1 and CDR2: SGHRS and YFSETQ.